A selection of T cell receptor beta chains follows, all from one sample in a study of shared clonotypes between healthy human individuals. Method: immunoSEQ multiplex PCR; TCRdb's copy keeps in-frame clones and lacks some. This sample has around 2.5 million clones, with 80% to 95% found just once. Material for sequencing was naive CD4+ T cells from PBMCs. The receptors were gathered from a man aged 18 to 35 in good health. Some clones in this sample may be carry-over from other donors' samples. Each CDR3 is given with its conserved first and last residue. D genes are given only for firm matches. A clone size is listed for some rows: how often the clone was seen (once, few, many), or a class if it is expanded.

d_gene: NA
j_gene: TRBJ1-2
abundance: NA
v_gene: TRBV30
CDR3nt: TGTGCCTGGAGTGGCCTTTTAGGTGCCTATGGCTACACCTTC
CDR3aa: CAWSGLLGAYGYTF

d_gene: TRBD1
j_gene: TRBJ1-5
abundance: NA
v_gene: TRBV19
CDR3nt: TGTGCCAGTATCCGGACAGGTCAAATCAATCAGCCCCAGCATTTT
CDR3aa: CASIRTGQINQPQHF

d_gene: NA
j_gene: TRBJ1-5
abundance: NA
v_gene: TRBV30
CDR3nt: TGTGCCTGGAGTGTTTACCCCCAGCCCCAGCATTTT
CDR3aa: CAWSVYPQPQHF

d_gene: NA
j_gene: TRBJ2-5
abundance: NA
v_gene: TRBV18
CDR3nt: TGTGCCAGCTCACCCGGGACACGGGAGACCCAGTACTTC
CDR3aa: CASSPGTRETQYF

d_gene: TRBD2
j_gene: TRBJ2-7
abundance: NA
v_gene: TRBV6-6
CDR3nt: TGTGCCAGCAGGGGACTAGCGGGAAGCTCCTACGAGCAGTACTTC
CDR3aa: CASRGLAGSSYEQYF

d_gene: TRBD1
j_gene: TRBJ2-7
abundance: once
v_gene: TRBV11-2
CDR3nt: TGTGCCAGCAGCTCCCAGGGGGCGGGCGGTACCTACGAGCAGTACTTC
CDR3aa: CASSSQGAGGTYEQYF

d_gene: NA
j_gene: TRBJ2-7
abundance: NA
v_gene: TRBV27
CDR3nt: TGTGCCAGCAGCCCGACCCCTGGGGGAACGCGCGAGCAATACTTC
CDR3aa: CASSPTPGGTREQYF

d_gene: NA
j_gene: TRBJ1-5
abundance: NA
v_gene: TRBV28
CDR3nt: TGTGCCAGCAGTTTAGGCGTCAGGAATCAGCCCCAGCATTTT
CDR3aa: CASSLGVRNQPQHF

d_gene: TRBD2
j_gene: TRBJ2-2
abundance: NA
v_gene: TRBV19
CDR3nt: TGTGCCACCGGGTTAGCGGGACGCCGCGGGGAGCTGTTTTTT
CDR3aa: CATGLAGRRGELFF

d_gene: NA
j_gene: TRBJ1-6
abundance: NA
v_gene: TRBV27
CDR3nt: TGTGCCAGCAGCCAAACGAGCGGATCACCCCTCCACTTT
CDR3aa: CASSQTSGSPLHF

d_gene: NA
j_gene: TRBJ2-5
abundance: once
v_gene: TRBV19
CDR3nt: TGTGCCAGTAGTCACCAAGAGACCCAGTACTTC
CDR3aa: CASSHQETQYF

d_gene: TRBD1
j_gene: TRBJ2-1
abundance: NA
v_gene: TRBV7-2
CDR3nt: TGTGCCAGCAGCTTAGATGGGACAGTTCTCTATGAGCAGTTCTTC
CDR3aa: CASSLDGTVLYEQFF

d_gene: NA
j_gene: TRBJ2-4
abundance: once
v_gene: TRBV11-2
CDR3nt: TGTGCCAGCAGCTTAGGAGGAAACATTCAGTACTTC
CDR3aa: CASSLGGNIQYF

d_gene: TRBD1
j_gene: TRBJ2-7
abundance: NA
v_gene: TRBV5-4
CDR3nt: TGTGCCAGCAGCCCCCGGGACAGGGGATTCGAGCAGTACTTC
CDR3aa: CASSPRDRGFEQYF

d_gene: NA
j_gene: TRBJ1-3
abundance: NA
v_gene: TRBV7-3
CDR3nt: TGTGCCAGCAGCGCTGACACGACTCCTGGAAACACCATATATTTT
CDR3aa: CASSADTTPGNTIYF

d_gene: TRBD1
j_gene: TRBJ2-7
abundance: NA
v_gene: TRBV9
CDR3nt: TGTGCCAGCAGCCCCTTGTGGACAGGGGGGTACTACGAGCAGTACTTC
CDR3aa: CASSPLWTGGYYEQYF

d_gene: NA
j_gene: TRBJ1-1
abundance: NA
v_gene: TRBV7-3
CDR3nt: TGTGCCAGCAGCTTTTCTGGGGTCACTGAAGCTTTCTTT
CDR3aa: CASSFSGVTEAFF

d_gene: NA
j_gene: TRBJ1-1
abundance: NA
v_gene: TRBV6-5
CDR3nt: TGTGCCAGCAGTTACTCGGAGGGAAAAGCTTTCTTT
CDR3aa: CASSYSEGKAFF

d_gene: NA
j_gene: TRBJ1-5
abundance: NA
v_gene: TRBV19
CDR3nt: TGTGCCAGTAGCCGATCGGGGGAAAATCAGCCCCAGCATTTT
CDR3aa: CASSRSGENQPQHF

d_gene: TRBD1
j_gene: TRBJ2-4
abundance: NA
v_gene: TRBV7-9
CDR3nt: TGTGCCAGCAGCCCTTGGGACAGGGTCCCAAACATTCAGTACTTC
CDR3aa: CASSPWDRVPNIQYF

d_gene: NA
j_gene: TRBJ2-1
abundance: NA
v_gene: TRBV14
CDR3nt: TGTGCCAGCAGCCGGGGGGCTAGGAATGAGCAGTTCTTC
CDR3aa: CASSRGARNEQFF

d_gene: NA
j_gene: TRBJ2-1
abundance: NA
v_gene: TRBV7-3
CDR3nt: TGTGCCAGCGGCACCACCCCTTACAATGAGCAGTTCTTC
CDR3aa: CASGTTPYNEQFF

d_gene: TRBD2
j_gene: TRBJ2-5
abundance: NA
v_gene: TRBV11-1
CDR3nt: TGTGCCAGCAGCCCAAGACGTAGCGGGAGTGAGACCCAGTACTTC
CDR3aa: CASSPRRSGSETQYF

d_gene: TRBD1
j_gene: TRBJ2-3
abundance: NA
v_gene: TRBV29-1
CDR3nt: TGCAGCGTTGATGGGGCCAGGGGGCGTATCAGTGCCCAGTATTTT
CDR3aa: CSVDGARGRISAQYF

d_gene: NA
j_gene: TRBJ2-7
abundance: once
v_gene: TRBV11-2
CDR3nt: TGTGCCAGCAGCCCCCGTACGTCCTCCTACGAGCAGTACTTC
CDR3aa: CASSPRTSSYEQYF

d_gene: NA
j_gene: TRBJ1-2
abundance: NA
v_gene: TRBV7-8
CDR3nt: TGTGCCAGCAGGTCCGGGACGGACTATGGCTACACCTTC
CDR3aa: CASRSGTDYGYTF

d_gene: NA
j_gene: TRBJ1-1
abundance: NA
v_gene: TRBV7-2
CDR3nt: TGTGCCAGCAGCCCCTTAACGCAGTTAACTGAAGCTTTCTTT
CDR3aa: CASSPLTQLTEAFF

d_gene: NA
j_gene: TRBJ2-7
abundance: NA
v_gene: TRBV10-1
CDR3nt: TGCGCCAGCAGAGTCTCGGGCGGGTACGAGCAGTACTTC
CDR3aa: CASRVSGGYEQYF

d_gene: TRBD2
j_gene: TRBJ2-1
abundance: once
v_gene: TRBV7-2
CDR3nt: TGTGCCAGCAGCCCGCCGGGACTAGCCCAGTTCTTC
CDR3aa: CASSPPGLAQFF

d_gene: NA
j_gene: TRBJ2-2
abundance: few
v_gene: TRBV5-1
CDR3nt: TGCGCCAGCAGCTTAAGTTCTGTGGGGCTGGGTAACACCGGGGAGCTGTTTTTT
CDR3aa: CASSLSSVGLGNTGELFF

d_gene: NA
j_gene: TRBJ1-1
abundance: few
v_gene: TRBV19
CDR3nt: TGTGCCAGTAGTGATCGACAAGTGATGAACACTGAAGCTTTCTTT
CDR3aa: CASSDRQVMNTEAFF

d_gene: TRBD2
j_gene: TRBJ2-1
abundance: NA
v_gene: TRBV28
CDR3nt: TGTGCCAGCAGTTTAAGTGCTGGTCTAGCGGGGAGCTCCTACAATGAGCAGTTCTTC
CDR3aa: CASSLSAGLAGSSYNEQFF

d_gene: NA
j_gene: TRBJ1-1
abundance: NA
v_gene: TRBV2
CDR3nt: TGTGCCAGACAGAGCACTGAAGCTTTCTTT
CDR3aa: CARQSTEAFF

d_gene: TRBD2
j_gene: TRBJ2-7
abundance: NA
v_gene: TRBV11-2
CDR3nt: TGTGCCAGCACCTCCAGCGGGAGGTACTACGAGCAGTACTTC
CDR3aa: CASTSSGRYYEQYF

d_gene: TRBD2
j_gene: TRBJ2-1
abundance: NA
v_gene: TRBV7-3
CDR3nt: TGTGCCAGCAGCTTAACGGGACTAGCGGTGCAGTTCTTC
CDR3aa: CASSLTGLAVQFF

d_gene: TRBD1
j_gene: TRBJ2-7
abundance: NA
v_gene: TRBV10-3
CDR3nt: TGTGCCAGCGAACCGGGACAGGGATCCTACGAGCAGTACTTC
CDR3aa: CASEPGQGSYEQYF

d_gene: NA
j_gene: TRBJ1-4
abundance: NA
v_gene: TRBV5-1
CDR3nt: TGCGCCAGCAGCTTGGCTGGACCTCTTGAAAAACTGTTTTTT
CDR3aa: CASSLAGPLEKLFF

d_gene: NA
j_gene: TRBJ1-5
abundance: NA
v_gene: TRBV18
CDR3nt: TGTGCCAGCTCACCTCAGGACAGCAATCAGCCCCAGCATTTT
CDR3aa: CASSPQDSNQPQHF

d_gene: NA
j_gene: TRBJ2-7
abundance: NA
v_gene: TRBV7-8
CDR3nt: TGTGCCAGCAGCTTAGCCAGACAGGCGCGATTTTGGCAGTACTTC
CDR3aa: CASSLARQARFWQYF

d_gene: NA
j_gene: TRBJ2-2
abundance: NA
v_gene: TRBV18
CDR3nt: TGTGCCAGCTCACCCCAGGGTATCGGGGAGCTGTTTTTT
CDR3aa: CASSPQGIGELFF

d_gene: NA
j_gene: TRBJ2-3
abundance: NA
v_gene: TRBV11-3
CDR3nt: TGTGCCAGCAGCTTAGTTGCAGGGTCGGGAGATACGCAGTATTTT
CDR3aa: CASSLVAGSGDTQYF

d_gene: NA
j_gene: TRBJ2-2
abundance: NA
v_gene: TRBV12-5
CDR3nt: TGTGCTAGTGGTTGGTCCGTCTCGAACACCGGGGAGCTGTTTTTT
CDR3aa: CASGWSVSNTGELFF

d_gene: NA
j_gene: TRBJ1-5
abundance: few
v_gene: TRBV6-5
CDR3nt: TGTGCCAGCAGCCGTCGTGGCAATCAGCCCCAGCATTTT
CDR3aa: CASSRRGNQPQHF

d_gene: TRBD2
j_gene: TRBJ2-1
abundance: NA
v_gene: TRBV6-6
CDR3nt: TGTGCCAGCATGTTGGCGGGAGGGGACTACAATGAGCAGTTCTTC
CDR3aa: CASMLAGGDYNEQFF

d_gene: TRBD1
j_gene: TRBJ2-2
abundance: NA
v_gene: TRBV5-1
CDR3nt: TGCGCCAGCAGCTTGGTAGACAGGGGTTCCGGGGAGCTGTTTTTT
CDR3aa: CASSLVDRGSGELFF

d_gene: NA
j_gene: TRBJ1-4
abundance: NA
v_gene: TRBV4-3
CDR3nt: TGCGCCAGCAGCCAAGAGTGGCCAGGGGTTGGAAAACTGTTTTTT
CDR3aa: CASSQEWPGVGKLFF

d_gene: TRBD1
j_gene: TRBJ1-1
abundance: many
v_gene: TRBV6-6
CDR3nt: TGTGCCAGCAGTTACGACCGGGACAGGTCTACTGAAGCTTTCTTT
CDR3aa: CASSYDRDRSTEAFF

d_gene: TRBD2
j_gene: TRBJ2-7
abundance: NA
v_gene: TRBV19
CDR3nt: TGTGCCAGTAGTATCCTAGCGGGAGGGCCTAGCGAGCAGTACTTC
CDR3aa: CASSILAGGPSEQYF

d_gene: TRBD2
j_gene: TRBJ2-1
abundance: once
v_gene: TRBV6-6
CDR3nt: TGTGCCAGCAGTTCCCCCAGGCTAGCGGCCTACAATGAGCAGTTCTTC
CDR3aa: CASSSPRLAAYNEQFF

d_gene: TRBD2
j_gene: TRBJ2-1
abundance: once
v_gene: TRBV18
CDR3nt: TGTGCCAGCTCAGTAGCGGGAGGGTACAATGAGCAGTTCTTC
CDR3aa: CASSVAGGYNEQFF

d_gene: NA
j_gene: TRBJ2-1
abundance: NA
v_gene: TRBV4-3
CDR3nt: TGCGCCAGCAGCCAAGAACAGGTGCCTTACAATGAGCAGTTCTTC
CDR3aa: CASSQEQVPYNEQFF

d_gene: TRBD1
j_gene: TRBJ1-2
abundance: NA
v_gene: TRBV2
CDR3nt: TGTGCCAGCAGTGCGGGACAGCGAGCTAACTATGGCTACACCTTC
CDR3aa: CASSAGQRANYGYTF

d_gene: TRBD1
j_gene: TRBJ1-2
abundance: NA
v_gene: TRBV19
CDR3nt: TGTGCCAGTAGTATAGCAACCGGGACAGACAACTATGGCTACACCTTC
CDR3aa: CASSIATGTDNYGYTF

d_gene: NA
j_gene: TRBJ2-7
abundance: NA
v_gene: TRBV28
CDR3nt: TGTGCCAGCAGCACGCCTTACGAGCAGTACTTC
CDR3aa: CASSTPYEQYF

d_gene: NA
j_gene: TRBJ2-1
abundance: NA
v_gene: TRBV6-6
CDR3nt: TGTGCCAGCAGTTACGGGGCGGGGATCTACAATGAGCAGTTCTTC
CDR3aa: CASSYGAGIYNEQFF

d_gene: NA
j_gene: TRBJ2-3
abundance: NA
v_gene: TRBV7-3
CDR3nt: TGTGCCAGCAGCTGGGTCGGGGATACGCAGTATTTT
CDR3aa: CASSWVGDTQYF

d_gene: NA
j_gene: TRBJ1-2
abundance: NA
v_gene: TRBV7-6
CDR3nt: TGTGCCAGCAGCCCGTCTGGGGGGCCCTATGGCTACACCTTC
CDR3aa: CASSPSGGPYGYTF

d_gene: NA
j_gene: TRBJ1-2
abundance: NA
v_gene: TRBV6-5
CDR3nt: TGTGCCAGCAGTCAAACGGGGGGGGACTATGGCTACACCTTC
CDR3aa: CASSQTGGDYGYTF